The clone carrying this T cell receptor (beta chain) was seen at least ten times. The antigen is unknown. This specimen comes from a study of regulatory T cells in long-lasting Graves disease. The study's findings and limits: Sampling was limited to peripheral blood rather than thyroid tissue. Persistent disease samples used TRBV28, TRBJ1-2 and TRBJ2-5 preferentially.

Through Arm-PCR of CDR3 regions and iRepertoire HTBI primers, TCR beta libraries were built. TCRdb redid the calling of the multiplex PCR reads with MiXCR, one entry per CDR3 protein. Of some 250,000 distinct CDR3 sequences listed, roughly 21% are singletons. Time point meaning: newly diagnosed GD, antithyroid drugs for less than 3 months. The TCR library was prepared using RNA isolated from PBMCs. American Thyroid Association guidelines defined Graves' disease diagnosis. Unmatched junction bases numbered 14, after V lost 8 bases and J lost 9 bases. This CDR3 contains 15 residues. Germline CDR1 and CDR2: MNHEY and SMNVEV (reference sequence).

This rearrangement joins TRBV27 to TRBJ2-2; 8 nucleotides match TRBD2. This TCR was recovered from a female donor with Graves disease. The sequences come from peripheral blood mononuclear cells (PBMCs), collected at new diagnosis, from a patient treated with antithyroid drugs. The CDR3 sequence: CASPGLGLLGRELFF. For the CDR3, the DNA is TGTGCCAGCCCGGGACTAGGCCTTCTCGGCCGGGAGCTGTTTTTT.